This is a list of T cell receptor beta chains from one sample in a study of T cells in Graves' hyperthyroidism and ophthalmopathy. TCRdb analysed the multiplex PCR reads with MiXCR anew, one entry per CDR3 protein. The profile covers 93,000 or so distinct CDR3 sequences, with less than 55% appearing a single time and roughly 24% taken by the ten largest. The sequenced sample was blood. The receptors were sampled from a man between 40 and 49 years old with Graves' hyperthyroidism. Both conserved end residues are part of each CDR3. The order of the fields is D gene, clone size, V gene, J gene, CDR3 protein, CDR3 DNA. A D gene is named only where the DNA matches it firmly. Rows may omit the clone size; those that give it use once, few, many or a size class.

.,many,TRBV19,TRBJ1-1,CASSKGSQGAYTEAFF,TGTGCCAGTAGTAAAGGGAGCCAGGGAGCATACACTGAAGCTTTCTTT
.,many,TRBV10-3,TRBJ2-1,CAISELGTVYNEQFF,TGTGCCATCAGTGAGCTTGGGACGGTATACAATGAGCAGTTCTTC
.,once,TRBV14,TRBJ2-3,CASSPPPTGVTDTQYF,TGTGCCAGCTCACCCCCTCCCACGGGGGTAACAGATACGCAGTATTTT
.,.,TRBV30,TRBJ1-2,CAWRAKGGKPLDTF,TGTGCCTGGAGGGCCAAAGGGGGGAAGCCCCTAGACACCTTC
.,medium-sized,TRBV29-1,TRBJ2-3,CSVDDSTDTQYF,TGCAGCGTTGATGATAGCACAGATACGCAGTATTTT
TRBD2,.,TRBV20-1,TRBJ2-3,CSAREGLAGYTQYF,TGCAGTGCTAGAGAGGGTCTAGCGGGATATACGCAGTATTTT
.,many,TRBV5-6,TRBJ2-1,CASSRGYPGNEQFF,TGTGCCAGCAGCCGTGGATACCCGGGGAATGAGCAGTTCTTC
.,.,TRBV7-2,TRBJ2-1,CASSLPRDRSYNEQFF,TGTGCCAGCAGTTTACCTCGGGATCGGTCCTACAATGAGCAGTTCTTC
TRBD1,.,TRBV7-9,TRBJ1-4,CASSSHRTGGEKLFF,TGTGCCAGCAGTTCCCACCGGACAGGGGGCGAAAAACTGTTTTTT
.,many,TRBV15,TRBJ2-1,CATSRTGTDEQFF,TGTGCCACCAGCAGAACAGGGACTGATGAGCAGTTCTTC
.,many,TRBV7-3,TRBJ2-1,CASSATGTLNEQFF,TGTGCCAGCAGCGCAACCGGGACACTTAATGAGCAGTTCTTC
TRBD2,once,TRBV20-1,TRBJ2-1,CSARGASGTNEQFF,TGCAGTGCTAGGGGGGCTAGCGGGACGAATGAGCAGTTCTTC
.,many,TRBV10-3,TRBJ1-1,CAIRENTEAFF,TGTGCCATCAGGGAGAACACTGAAGCTTTCTTT
TRBD2,many,TRBV19,TRBJ2-3,CASSLSGGTDTQYF,TGTGCCAGTAGTCTAAGCGGGGGGACAGATACGCAGTATTTT
TRBD1,.,TRBV15,TRBJ2-3,CATSKYRGADTQYF,TGTGCCACCAGCAAATACAGGGGGGCAGATACGCAGTATTTT
.,.,TRBV20-1,TRBJ1-1,CRGSPGAGSMNTEAFF,TGCAGAGGAAGCCCAGGGGCCGGGAGCATGAACACGGAAGCTTTCTTT
.,once,TRBV20-1,TRBJ1-1,CSAIRLGGNTEAFF,TGCAGTGCCATCAGATTGGGGGGGAACACTGAAGCTTTCTTT
TRBD1,many,TRBV20-1,TRBJ1-2,CSARGGTGLYGGYTF,TGCAGTGCTAGAGGTGGGACAGGGTTATATGGCGGCTACACCTTC
TRBD2,.,TRBV29-1,TRBJ2-1,CSVVGGGRGMDEQFF,TGCAGCGTTGTAGGGGGCGGGAGGGGGATGGATGAGCAGTTCTTC
.,.,TRBV7-9,TRBJ2-3,CPSSRRGTKADTQYF,TGTCCCAGCAGCAGAAGGGGGACTAAGGCAGATACGCAGTATTTT
.,many,TRBV19,TRBJ1-5,CASTLGSSHAQPQHF,TGTGCCAGCACGCTAGGGTCCTCCCATGCGCAGCCCCAGCATTTT
.,.,TRBV7-2,TRBJ2-5,CASSLGAVQETQYF,TGTGCCAGCAGCTTAGGGGCAGTTCAAGAGACCCAGTACTTC
.,.,TRBV20-1,TRBJ1-1,CSATSETGLGTEAFF,TGCAGTGCTACCTCCGAAACAGGGCTGGGGACTGAAGCTTTCTTT
TRBD1,.,TRBV20-1,TRBJ1-6,CSAGTGFNSPLHF,TGCAGTGCTGGGACAGGGTTTAATTCACCCCTCCACTTT
.,many,TRBV6-2/TRBV6-3,TRBJ1-6,CASSLYPGNSPLHF,TGTGCCAGCAGCCTCTACCCAGGCAATTCACCCCTCCACTTT
.,many,TRBV7-3,TRBJ2-1,CASSPGRGYNEQFF,TGTGCCAGCAGCCCAGGGCGAGGGTACAATGAGCAGTTCTTC
.,many,TRBV6-1,TRBJ1-1,CASSEGSNSEAFF,TGTGCCAGCAGTGAAGGGTCTAACAGTGAAGCTTTCTTT
.,.,TRBV13,TRBJ1-5,CASSLVIPPLEHF,TGTGCCAGCAGCTTAGTTATACCTCCGCTCGAGCATTTT
TRBD1,many,TRBV9,TRBJ2-3,CASSPWTGTSTDTQYF,TGTGCCAGCAGCCCCTGGACAGGGACCAGCACAGATACGCAGTATTTT
TRBD1,few,TRBV28,TRBJ1-1,CASSSGQGARKAEAFF,TGTGCCAGCAGTTCGGGACAGGGGGCTAGGAAGGCTGAAGCTTTCTTT
TRBD1,.,TRBV15,TRBJ2-5,CATSSQVGQGAETQYF,TGTGCCACCAGCAGCCAAGTGGGACAGGGGGCAGAGACCCAGTACTTC
.,.,TRBV29-1,TRBJ2-7,CSTYAGKHYEQYF,TGCAGTACGTACGCCGGGAAACACTACGAGCAGTACTTC
.,many,TRBV5-1,TRBJ2-3,CASSSQSLDTQYF,TGCGCCAGCAGCTCCCAAAGCTTAGATACGCAGTATTTT